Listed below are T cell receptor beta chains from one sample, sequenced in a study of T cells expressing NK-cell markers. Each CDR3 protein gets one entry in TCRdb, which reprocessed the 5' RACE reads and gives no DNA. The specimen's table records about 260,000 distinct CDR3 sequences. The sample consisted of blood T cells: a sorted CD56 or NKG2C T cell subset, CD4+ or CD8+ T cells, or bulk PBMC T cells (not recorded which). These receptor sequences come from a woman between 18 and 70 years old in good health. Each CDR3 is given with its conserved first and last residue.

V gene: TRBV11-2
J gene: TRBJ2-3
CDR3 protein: CASSRDSSTDTQYF

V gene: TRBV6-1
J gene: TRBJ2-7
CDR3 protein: CASSITGSRTYEQYF

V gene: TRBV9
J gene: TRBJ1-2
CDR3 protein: CASSGETGNNYGYTF

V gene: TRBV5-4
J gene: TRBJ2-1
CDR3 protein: CASSMTGTNEQFF

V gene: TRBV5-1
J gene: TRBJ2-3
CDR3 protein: CASSRRGLGTDTQYF

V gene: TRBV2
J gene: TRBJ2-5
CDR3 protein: CASSENSGGALGETQYF

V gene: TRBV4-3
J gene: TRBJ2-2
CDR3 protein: CASSQGAGGNGELFF

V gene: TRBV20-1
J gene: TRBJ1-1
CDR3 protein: CSAPHTGAEAFF

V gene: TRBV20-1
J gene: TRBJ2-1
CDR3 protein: CSASIPRTSGGAWFF

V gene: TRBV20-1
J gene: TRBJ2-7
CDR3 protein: CSARGLAGGPGYEQYF

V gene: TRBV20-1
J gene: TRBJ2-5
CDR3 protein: CSANLVGTGVETQYF

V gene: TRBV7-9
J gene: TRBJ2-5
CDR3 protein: CASSFRGLAQETQYF

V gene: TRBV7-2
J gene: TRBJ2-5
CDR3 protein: CASSLEGIGTQYF

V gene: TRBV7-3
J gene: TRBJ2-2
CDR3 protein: CASSTTVNTGELFF

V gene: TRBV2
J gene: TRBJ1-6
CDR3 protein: CANSMRNSPLHF

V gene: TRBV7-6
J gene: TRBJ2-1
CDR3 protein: CASSALEPGGLARNEQFF

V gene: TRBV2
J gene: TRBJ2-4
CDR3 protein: CAVREVSHIQYF

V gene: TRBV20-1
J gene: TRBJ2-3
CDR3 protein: CSAYSGYTDTQYF

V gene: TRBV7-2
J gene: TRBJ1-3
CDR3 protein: CASTPGQGGNTIYF

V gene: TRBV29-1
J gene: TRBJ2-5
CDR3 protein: CSVGYLGLEETQYF

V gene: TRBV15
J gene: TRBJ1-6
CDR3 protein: CASRVDSNNSPLHF

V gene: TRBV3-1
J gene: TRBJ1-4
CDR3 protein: CASSQRALNEKLFF